These 25 T cell receptor beta chains share one sample of origin, sequenced in a study of shared clonotypes between healthy human individuals. Method: immunoSEQ multiplex PCR; TCRdb's copy keeps in-frame clones and lacks some. There are around 690,000 clones in the sample; 90% occur only once, and less than 40% lies in the top ten. Sequencing input: memory CD8+ T cells from PBMCs. Subset given: CD45RO+ cells pooled with CCR7-negative TemRA cells. Receptor source: a man aged 18 to 30 in good health. Some clones in this sample may be carry-over from other donors' samples.

The chain couples TRBV27 to TRBJ2-5; 13 bases match TRBD2. CDR3 size: 16 residues. Losses at the gene ends were 8 bases for V and 2 bases for J; bases not matched to a gene: 8. In germline, CDR1 is MNHEY, CDR2 SMNVEV (reference sequence). CDR3 bases: TGTGCCAGCGTAAGACTAGCGGGAGGTAAACAAGAGACCCAGTACTTC. This encodes CASVRLAGGKQETQYF.

The genes are TRBV27 and TRBJ2-1; tentatively, D is TRBD1 (5 bases). Germline V gene lookup returns CDR1 MNHEY and CDR2 SMNVEV (reference sequence). The CDR3 extends over 13 amino acids. With 9 bases removed from V and 7 bases from J, the gap between germline ends came to 16 bases. CDR3 amino acids: CASSPVGANEQFF. As DNA, the CDR3 is TGTGCCAGTTCCCCCGTAGGGGCTAATGAGCAGTTCTTC.

The chain links TRBV29-1 to TRBJ2-7; the D gene is possibly TRBD2 (6 bases). V gave up 7 bases and J gave up 3 bases, with 16 bases separating them. This CDR3 is 13 amino acids long. The germline V gene encodes CDR1 SQVTM and CDR2 ANQGSEA. The CDR3 DNA follows: TGCAGCGCCGGTGGCGGGGCAAGCTACGAGCAGTACTTC. Translating gives CSAGGGASYEQYF.

The V gene is TRBV19, the J gene TRBJ1-1; tentative D call: TRBD1 (6 bases). V dropped 6 bases and J dropped 0 bases, with 17 bases sitting between them. The CDR3 loop spans 16 amino acids. Germline loops: CDR1 LNHDA, CDR2 SQIVND (reference sequence). The DNA for the CDR3 is TGTGCCAGTAGCATCAGGGGTATCCCGATGAACACTGAAGCTTTCTTT. It encodes CASSIRGIPMNTEAFF.

This sequence joins TRBV13 and TRBJ2-7; TRBD1 matches at 8 bases. Trimming cost V 4 bases and J 2 bases; bases outside gene matches: 13. The CDR3 runs to 17 residues. Germline V gives CDR1 PRHDT, CDR2 FYEKMQ (reference sequence). The CDR3: CASSSNGGQGIPYEQYF. CDR3 DNA: TGTGCCAGCAGCTCCAATGGTGGACAGGGTATCCCCTACGAGCAGTACTTC.

Note on this clone: The sample has other DNA sequences that encode this CDR3 too. The rearrangement joins TRBV19 to TRBJ2-7, with a possible D match to TRBD1 (5 bases). Germline V gives CDR1 LNHDA, CDR2 SQIVND (reference sequence). This CDR3 is built from 14 residues. Trimming left V 1 base short and J 2 bases short, with 9 bases between. The CDR3 region has the DNA TGTGCCAGTAGTATAGGTCAGGGAACCTACGAGCAGTACTTC. Its translation is CASSIGQGTYEQYF.

This chain connects TRBV11-2 to TRBJ2-2; the D is unclear. Trimming took 4 bases from V and 4 from J, leaving 13 bases between them. This CDR3 has 15 residues. Per germline, CDR1 SGHAT and CDR2 FQNNGV. CDR3 nucleotides: TGTGCCAGCAGCTCGCGGCGGACGGCCACCGGGGAGCTGTTTTTT. Its translation is CASSSRRTATGELFF. The entire variable domain, with the rest obtained from reference TRBV11-2 and TRBJ2-2, is as follows: EAGVAQSPRYKIIEKRQSVAFWCNPISGHATLYWYQQILGQGPKLLIQFQNNGVVDDSQLPKDRFSAERLKGVDSTLKIQPAKLEDSAVYLCASSSRRTATGELFFGEGSRLTVL.

This chain joins TRBV28 and TRBJ1-2; a possible D gene is TRBD1 (6 bases). The CDR3 loop spans 14 amino acids. Trimming left V 3 bases short and J 4 bases short, with 12 bases between. CDR1 is MDHEN, CDR2 SYDVKM, per germline. The CDR3 DNA is TGTGCCAGCAGTTTTCGGACAGCATTCTATGGCTACACCTTC. Amino acid sequence: CASSFRTAFYGYTF.

The chain couples TRBV4-3 to TRBJ1-1, with D uncertain. Trimming shortened V by 4 bases and J by 6 bases, and 12 bases separated the two germline ends. CDR1 and CDR2 (germline): LGHNA, YSLEER. The CDR3 consists of 13 residues. CDR3 nucleotides: TGCGCCAGCAGCCCGAGAGACTACGCTGAAGCTTTCTTT. Its translation: CASSPRDYAEAFF.

This clone was counted a few times. The gene calls are TRBV15 and TRBJ1-5; 7 bases fit TRBD1. Germline V lookup: CDR1 LNHNV, CDR2 YYDKDF (reference sequence). The J segment lost 3 bases and the V segment lost 5 bases, leaving 7 bases of the junction unmatched. CDR3 length: 15 amino acids. CDR3 residues: CATSFSDRDNQPQHF. CDR3 nucleotides: TGTGCCACCAGCTTCTCTGACAGGGACAATCAGCCCCAGCATTTT.

The V and J genes are TRBV28 and TRBJ2-5; TRBD1 aligns across 10 bases. The CDR3 spans 16 residues. Germline V gives CDR1 MDHEN, CDR2 SYDVKM. V shed 6 bases, J shed 4 bases, and the junction held 11 bases outside the gene matches. The CDR3 DNA reads TGTGCCAGCAGGCCGCCGGGACAGGGGCCTCGAGAGACCCAGTACTTC. Amino acids: CASRPPGQGPRETQYF.

This chain connects TRBV11-2 to TRBJ1-2, with 8 bases matching TRBD1. After removal of 1 base from V and 1 base from J, the junction contained 8 bases not matched to a gene. Germline assignment: CDR1 SGHAT and CDR2 FQNNGV. This CDR3 spans 17 amino acids. The CDR3 nucleotides are TGTGCCAGCAGCTTAGTTGGACAGGGCCTTATTAACTATGGCTACACCTTC. Protein product: CASSLVGQGLINYGYTF.

Note on this clone: A much larger clone sits a single nucleotide away, making a read error possible. Other nucleotide sequences in the sample specify the same CDR3. The chain carries TRBV11-2 and TRBJ2-7; D is uncertain. Trimming pared 5 bases from V and 4 bases from J, leaving 9 bases between. The CDR3 is made up of 12 amino acids. Germline V lookup: CDR1 SGHAT, CDR2 FQNNGV. The CDR3 DNA sequence: TGTGCCAGCAGCCTGGGCCTTTACGAGCAGTACTTC. Amino acid sequence: CASSLGLYEQYF.

Concerning this clone itself: This could be a read error, since a much larger clone is one nucleotide away. This CDR3 is also generated by other DNA sequences in the sample. This chain joins TRBV5-6 and TRBJ2-7; no clear D. V was pared by 3 bases and J by 0 bases, with 1 base between. The CDR3 contains 11 residues. The germline gives CDR1 SGHDT, CDR2 YYEEEE. In DNA, the CDR3 is TGTGCCAGCAGCTCCTCCTACGAGCAGTACTTC. Amino acids: CASSSSYEQYF. Looking up the rest from reference TRBV5-6 and TRBJ2-7 gives the full variable domain: DAGVTQSPTHLIKTRGQQVTLRCSPKSGHDTVSWYQQALGQGPQFIFQYYEEEERQRGNFPDRFSGHQFPNYSSELNVNALLLGDSALYLCASSSSYEQYFGPGTRLTVT.

This chain links TRBV7-6 with TRBJ2-7; a weak D match, TRBD1 (6 bases). This CDR3 has 15 residues. Germline V gene sequence: CDR1 SGHVS, CDR2 FNYEAQ. With 1 base removed from V and 4 bases from J, the gap between germline ends came to 14 bases. The CDR3: CASSLVPQGPYEQYF. The DNA of the CDR3 is TGTGCCAGCAGCTTAGTCCCACAGGGTCCTTACGAGCAGTACTTC.

The chain is built from TRBV4-1 and TRBJ1-1; tentative D call: TRBD1 (5 bases). V was cut by 1 base and J by 3 bases, with 12 bases left in between. Germline assignment: CDR1 MGHRA and CDR2 YSYEKL. The CDR3 runs 15 residues. The CDR3 DNA reads as TGCGCCAGCAGCCAAGGGGGATGGGGGGACACTGAAGCTTTCTTT. It codes for CASSQGGWGDTEAFF.

Concerning this clone: This sample includes further DNA sequences coding for the same CDR3. The chain recombines TRBV4-1 with TRBJ2-7, with D perhaps matching TRBD1 (5 bases). Trimming cost V 1 base and J 2 bases, with 12 bases left between them. The CDR3 length is 15 residues. The germline CDR1 and CDR2 sequences are MGHRA and YSYEKL. The CDR3 spells CASSQVQGPAYEQYF. CDR3 nucleotides: TGCGCCAGCAGCCAAGTCCAGGGTCCAGCCTACGAGCAGTACTTC.

The CDR3 DNA is TGCGCCAGCAGCCAAGAGTGGGGCCGTGCAACTAATGAAAAACTGTTTTTT. This encodes CASSQEWGRATNEKLFF. The rearrangement joins TRBV4-3 to TRBJ1-4, with D possibly matching TRBD1 (5 bases). The CDR3 has 17 residues. CDR1 LGHNA and CDR2 YSLEER come from the germline V gene. V was trimmed by 0 bases and J by 0 bases, leaving 11 bases between them.

This clone has only one observation. The rearrangement links TRBV19 to TRBJ1-1; D is undetermined. Germline assignment: CDR1 LNHDA and CDR2 SQIVND (reference sequence). The CDR3 extends over 13 amino acids. Trimming shortened V by 7 bases and J by 4 bases, and 13 bases separated the two germline ends. The CDR3 reads CASNTPGITEAFF. CDR3 bases: TGTGCCAGTAATACCCCAGGAATCACTGAAGCTTTCTTT.

The genes are TRBV5-1 and TRBJ1-4, with TRBD1 matching 10 bases. V lost 4 bases and J lost 6; bases outside the gene matches: 6. Germline CDR1 and CDR2: SGHRS and YFSETQ. The CDR3 is 15 residues long. The CDR3 nucleotides read TGCGCCAGCAGCCCCGACAGGGGGCATGATGAAAAACTGTTTTTT. This translates into CASSPDRGHDEKLFF.

This clone came up a few times. V and J are TRBV7-9 and TRBJ1-1, with D maybe TRBD1 (5 bases). The germline V and J ends were trimmed by 6 bases and 0 bases, with 17 bases remaining between them. Germline V lookup: CDR1 SEHNR, CDR2 FQNEAQ (reference sequence). The CDR3 runs 16 residues. CDR3 bases: TGTGCCAGCAGATTCTCGGGGGAGGGCATGAACACTGAAGCTTTCTTT. It yields the protein CASRFSGEGMNTEAFF.

CDR3 nucleotide sequence: TGTGCCAGCAGCCCCAACTTGATGTTCGGCCAGCAGTTCTTC. Its translation: CASSPNLMFGQQFF. The chain carries TRBV6-5 and TRBJ2-1; no reliable D call. This CDR3 spans 14 amino acids. V gave up 6 bases and J gave up 11 bases, with 20 bases separating them. Germline V CDR1 and CDR2: MNHEY, SVGAGI.

The rearrangement joins TRBV12-2 to TRBJ1-2. TRBV12-2 is described as a pseudogene. The CDR3 length is 14 residues. The DNA for the CDR3 is TGTGCAAGTCGCTTAGCGCAAGAGGGTGGAGGCTACACCTTC. Protein sequence: CASRLAQEGGGYTF.

The rearrangement uses TRBV11-2 and TRBJ1-3, with TRBD1 matching over 7 bases. The CDR3 length is 14 residues. Germline V gene lookup returns CDR1 SGHAT and CDR2 FQNNGV. J was trimmed by 4 bases and V by 4 bases; bases with no gene match: 4. In nucleotides, the CDR3 is TGTGCCAGCAGCTCAGGGGGACGAGGAAACACCATATATTTT. Protein product: CASSSGGRGNTIYF.

The chain is built from TRBV9 and TRBJ2-7; 8 nucleotides agree with TRBD2. The CDR3 consists of 16 residues. CDR1 and CDR2 from the germline V gene are SGDLS and YYNGEE. The J segment lost 3 bases and the V segment lost 0 bases, leaving 8 bases of the junction unmatched. The CDR3 DNA sequence: TGTGCCAGCAGCGTAGCCCGAACTAGCGGCTACTACGAGCAGTACTTC. Residues: CASSVARTSGYYEQYF.